These 16 T cell receptor beta chains came from one sample sequenced in a study of cytomegalovirus exposure and HLA in healthy donors. The protocol was immunoSEQ multiplex PCR, while the TCRdb copy is restricted to in-frame clones and leaves out a portion. The sample includes about 200,000 clones, around four fifths of them seen just once. The specimen was PBMCs. The receptors derive from a young woman in good health and CMV-seronegative.

The DNA of the CDR3 is TGTGCCAGCAGCGTAGTCGTGGGGCGGGGTGAGCAGTTCTTC. Protein sequence: CASSVVVGRGEQFF. The chain joins TRBV9 to TRBJ2-1, with D possibly matching TRBD2 (6 bases). Germline V lookup: CDR1 SGDLS, CDR2 YYNGEE. The CDR3 is 14 amino acids. Trimming stripped 0 bases from V and 9 bases from J, with 13 bases between. Full variable domain (outside the CDR3, taken from reference TRBV9 and TRBJ2-1): DSGVTQTPKHLITATGQRVTLRCSPRSGDLSVYWYQQSLDQGLQFLIQYYNGEERAKGNILERFSAQQFPDLHSELNLSSLELGDSALYFCASSVVVGRGEQFFGPGTRLTVL.

The genes are TRBV6-5 and TRBJ2-3, with 7 positions matching TRBD1. With 2 bases clipped from V and 3 bases from J, the junction kept 8 bases outside the gene matches. Germline CDR1 is MNHEY and CDR2 is SVGAGI. This CDR3 spans 16 amino acids. CDR3 residues: CASSYGTGAATDTQYF. DNA of the CDR3: TGTGCCAGCAGTTACGGAACAGGGGCAGCGACAGATACGCAGTATTTT.

The chain links TRBV7-6 to TRBJ1-2; D call uncertain. V dropped 1 base and J dropped 6 bases, with 9 bases sitting between them. This CDR3 is built from 13 residues. CDR1 and CDR2 from the germline V gene are SGHVS and FNYEAQ. Here the CDR3 reads CASSLGFKNGYTF. CDR3 nucleotide sequence: TGTGCCAGCAGCTTAGGGTTTAAGAATGGCTACACCTTC.

The V gene is TRBV4-1, the J gene TRBJ1-4; D unresolved. V was clipped by 1 base and J by 7 bases, with 13 bases between them. Per germline, CDR1 MGHRA and CDR2 YSYEKL. The CDR3 sequence is 15 residues long. The CDR3 loop reads CASSQVIGAGEKLFF. Here the CDR3 DNA reads TGCGCCAGCAGCCAAGTAATTGGAGCGGGTGAAAAACTGTTTTTT.

The rearrangement links TRBV14 to TRBJ2-7; tentatively, D is TRBD1 or TRBD2 (5 bases each). The CDR3 length is 17 residues. The V and J ends lost 1 base and 7 bases respectively, with 23 bases between them. Germline CDR1 is SGHDN and CDR2 is FVKESK. Here the CDR3 reads CASSQGRAGTARWEQYF. The CDR3 DNA is TGTGCCAGCAGCCAAGGAAGGGCCGGGACGGCTAGGTGGGAGCAGTACTTC.

The V gene is TRBV4-1, the J gene TRBJ2-4, with D possibly being TRBD2 (5 bases). CDR1 and CDR2 from the germline V gene are MGHRA and YSYEKL. The CDR3 is made up of 16 amino acids. V shed 1 base and J shed 2 bases, with 12 bases lying between them. Written as DNA, the CDR3 is TGCGCCAGCAGCCAAGGGGATATCGGGACCAAAAACATTCAGTACTTC. It specifies CASSQGDIGTKNIQYF.

V usage is TRBV4-2 and J usage is TRBJ2-7; no clear D gene. V was pared by 1 base and J by 2 bases, with 12 bases between. Germline V gene sequence: CDR1 LGHNA, CDR2 YNFKEQ. The CDR3 sequence is 15 residues long. The CDR3: CASSQALTDTYEQYF. DNA of the CDR3: TGTGCCAGCAGCCAAGCCTTGACTGATACCTACGAGCAGTACTTC.

The chain employs TRBV2 and TRBJ2-7; the match to TRBD2 covers 8 bases. The CDR3 has 13 residues. V shed 8 bases, J shed 2 bases, and the junction held 5 bases outside the gene matches. Germline V gene sequence: CDR1 SNHLY, CDR2 FYNNEI. DNA of the CDR3: TGTGCCAGCGAAAGTAGCGGGGCCTACGAGCAGTACTTC. Translation: CASESSGAYEQYF.

This sequence joins TRBV30 and TRBJ1-4, with D hard to call. This CDR3 spans 11 amino acids. Germline assignment: CDR1 GTSNPN and CDR2 SVGIG (reference sequence). Trimming took 1 base from V and 8 from J, leaving 5 bases between them. The CDR3 sequence is CAWSGVEKLFF. The CDR3 nucleotides read TGTGCCTGGAGTGGCGTGGAAAAACTGTTTTTT.

The rearrangement uses TRBV6-5 and TRBJ2-1; possibly TRBD2 for D (6 bases). Germline assignment: CDR1 MNHEY and CDR2 SVGAGI. The CDR3 spans 14 residues. V lost 8 bases, J lost 3 bases, and 14 bases lay in between. DNA of the CDR3: TGTGCCAGCGCCGGGGGACTCGTCTACAATGAGCAGTTCTTC. It yields the protein CASAGGLVYNEQFF.

Only one count was recorded for this clone. The V gene is TRBV29-1, the J gene TRBJ2-7; the match to TRBD1 covers 9 bases. Germline CDR1 reads SQVTM; CDR2 reads ANQGSEA. The V and J ends lost 6 bases and 3 bases, in that order; junction bases with no gene match: 9. This CDR3 is built from 14 residues. The CDR3 loop reads CSVVADRGSYEQYF. In DNA form, the CDR3 reads TGCAGCGTCGTCGCGGACAGGGGTAGCTACGAGCAGTACTTC.

Worth noting for this clone: At one end, the junction sequence differs from germline, possibly due to a read error. The chain is built from TRBV28 and TRBJ2-7, with TRBD1 matching over 11 bases. The germline CDR1 and CDR2 sequences are MDHEN and SYDVKM. The CDR3 extends over 12 amino acids. CDR3 residues: CASSTAPGQGDF. CDR3 nucleotides: TGTGCCAGCAGCACAGCGCCGGGACAGGGGGACTTC.

This clone was seen more than once but under ten times. V usage is TRBV19 and J usage is TRBJ2-2, with a tentative D call TRBD2 (5 bases). CDR3 size: 17 residues. Germline-derived CDR1 and CDR2 are LNHDA and SQIVND (reference sequence). Deletions cut 7 bases from V and 1 base from J, with 19 bases between. The CDR3 DNA reads as TGTGCCAGTACACCCTTCCGAGCGGCAGGGAACACCGGGGAGCTGTTTTTT. Protein sequence: CASTPFRAAGNTGELFF.

The V gene is TRBV2, the J gene TRBJ1-3; a weak D match, TRBD1 (5 bases). This CDR3 contains 14 residues. Trimming took off 6 bases at V and 2 bases at J, with 11 bases between the two ends. The V gene's germline CDR1 is SNHLY and CDR2 FYNNEI. DNA of the CDR3: TGTGCCAGCAGACAGGAACTCACTGGAAACACCATATATTTT. It specifies CASRQELTGNTIYF.

The chain recombines TRBV27 with TRBJ1-2, with D hard to call. Germline assignment: CDR1 MNHEY and CDR2 SMNVEV (reference sequence). With 6 bases removed from V and 4 bases from J, the gap between germline ends came to 15 bases. The CDR3 runs to 14 residues. The CDR3 region is CASSPPGVGYGYTF. The CDR3 nucleotides are TGTGCCAGCAGCCCCCCTGGAGTTGGCTATGGCTACACCTTC.

The rearrangement joins TRBV7-9 to TRBJ2-3; D is tentatively TRBD1 or TRBD2 (5 bases each). The ends were cut back, 4 bases at V and 2 bases at J, with 10 bases in the middle. CDR3 length: 14 residues. Germline CDR1 and CDR2: SEHNR and FQNEAQ (reference sequence). CDR3 bases: TGTGCCAGCAGCTGGGGACGGACCACAGATACGCAGTATTTT. Amino acids: CASSWGRTTDTQYF.